This T cell receptor beta chain was observed in a study of blood T cells in healthy people across ages. Findings of the study overall: Naive T cell percentage strongly correlated with TCR beta diversity.

V lost 3 bases to trimming and J lost 0 bases; unmatched junction nucleotides: 11. CDR3 length: 18 amino acids. Germline V lookup: CDR1 DFQATT, CDR2 SNEGSKA (reference sequence). This clonotype has only a few counts. Its antigen is not identified. Through a sample-barcoded 5' primer and a J-beta primer mix, a second PCR was run for 7 to 11 cycles. Each TCR beta cDNA got a 12-nucleotide random molecular identifier. Per sample, CDR3-containing paired-end reads numbered at least 3 million. TCRdb passed the 5' RACE reads through MiXCR, listing each CDR3 protein once. Altogether 1.5 million to 2 million distinct CDR3 sequences are present, roughly 52% being singletons, with the ten largest covering less than 2.5%.

What was sequenced was blood. The genes are TRBV20-1 and TRBJ2-3; 11 positions agree with TRBD2. This clonotype was obtained from a woman aged 35 to 49 in good health. CDR3 DNA: TGCAGTGCTAGTCGACCCCCAGGACTAGCGGGTAGCACAGATACGCAGTATTTT. Translated, it gives CSASRPPGLAGSTDTQYF.